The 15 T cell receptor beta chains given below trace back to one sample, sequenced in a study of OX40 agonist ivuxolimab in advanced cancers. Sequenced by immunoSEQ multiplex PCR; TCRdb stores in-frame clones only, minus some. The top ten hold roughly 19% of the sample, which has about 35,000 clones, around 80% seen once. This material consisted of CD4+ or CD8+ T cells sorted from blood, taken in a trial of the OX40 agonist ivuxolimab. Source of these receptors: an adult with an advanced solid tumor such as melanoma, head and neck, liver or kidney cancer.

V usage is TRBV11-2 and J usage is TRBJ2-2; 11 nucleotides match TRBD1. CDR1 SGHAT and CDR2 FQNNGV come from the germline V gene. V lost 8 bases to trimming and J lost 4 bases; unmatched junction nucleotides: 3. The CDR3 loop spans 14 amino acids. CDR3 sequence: CASGGTGGTGELFF. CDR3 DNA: TGTGCCAGCGGAGGGACAGGGGGCACCGGGGAGCTGTTTTTT. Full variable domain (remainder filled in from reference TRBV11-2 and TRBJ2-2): EAGVAQSPRYKIIEKRQSVAFWCNPISGHATLYWYQQILGQGPKLLIQFQNNGVVDDSQLPKDRFSAERLKGVDSTLKIQPAKLEDSAVYLCASGGTGGTGELFFGEGSRLTVL.

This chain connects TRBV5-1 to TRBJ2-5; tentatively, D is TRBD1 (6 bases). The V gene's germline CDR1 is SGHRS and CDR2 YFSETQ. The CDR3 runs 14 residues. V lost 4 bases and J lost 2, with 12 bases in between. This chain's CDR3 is CASSNLRGQETQYF. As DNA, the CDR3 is TGCGCCAGCAGCAACTTGAGGGGGCAAGAGACCCAGTACTTC.

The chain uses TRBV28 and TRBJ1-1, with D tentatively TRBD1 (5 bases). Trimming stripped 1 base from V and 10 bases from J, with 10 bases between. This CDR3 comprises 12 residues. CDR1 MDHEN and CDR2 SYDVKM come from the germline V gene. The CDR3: CASSLYQGTAFF. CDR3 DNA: TGTGCCAGCAGTTTATATCAGGGAACAGCTTTCTTT.

The CDR3 spells CASSQVGPTDTQYF. The CDR3 DNA reads as TGTGCCAGCAGTCAGGTGGGGCCCACAGATACGCAGTATTTT. V gene TRBV7-3 combines with J gene TRBJ2-3, with D possibly matching TRBD1 (5 bases). V was pared by 6 bases and J by 2 bases, with 12 bases between. Germline CDR1 is SGHTA and CDR2 is FQGTGA. CDR3 length: 14 residues.

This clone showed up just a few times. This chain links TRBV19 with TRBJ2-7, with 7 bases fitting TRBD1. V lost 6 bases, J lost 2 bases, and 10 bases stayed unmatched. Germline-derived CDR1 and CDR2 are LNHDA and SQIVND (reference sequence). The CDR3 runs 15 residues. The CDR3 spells CASRPLDRDTYEQYF. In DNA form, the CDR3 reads TGTGCCAGTAGGCCACTTGACAGGGACACCTACGAGCAGTACTTC.

The CDR3 is CASSGSGTAQETQYF. The DNA for the CDR3 is TGTGCCAGCAGTGGCTCCGGGACAGCTCAAGAGACCCAGTACTTC. The chain is built from TRBV9 and TRBJ2-5, with 7 positions matching TRBD1. Unmatched junction bases numbered 9, after V lost 5 bases and J lost 2 bases. The germline V gene has CDR1 SGDLS and CDR2 YYNGEE. This CDR3 has 15 amino acids.

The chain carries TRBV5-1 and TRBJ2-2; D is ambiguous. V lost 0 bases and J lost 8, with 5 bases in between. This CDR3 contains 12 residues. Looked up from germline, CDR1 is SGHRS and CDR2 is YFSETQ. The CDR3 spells CASSLARGELFF. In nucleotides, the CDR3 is TGCGCCAGCAGCTTGGCCCGGGGGGAGCTGTTTTTT.

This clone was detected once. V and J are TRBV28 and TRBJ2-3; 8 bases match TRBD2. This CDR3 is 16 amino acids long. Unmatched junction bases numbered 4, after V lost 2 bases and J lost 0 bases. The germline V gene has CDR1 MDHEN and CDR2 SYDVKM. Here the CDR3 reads CASSLISGTSTDTQYF. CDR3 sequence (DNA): TGTGCCAGCAGTTTAATTAGCGGGACTAGCACAGATACGCAGTATTTT.

DNA of the CDR3: TGTGCCAGCTCACCACCGGCCAGGGGCTATGGCTACACCTTC. This sequence encodes CASSPPARGYGYTF. The rearrangement links TRBV18 to TRBJ1-2; weak D call: TRBD1 (6 bases). The CDR3 extends over 14 amino acids. Trimming pared 0 bases from V and 4 bases from J, leaving 9 bases between. The germline V gene encodes CDR1 KGHSH and CDR2 LQKENI.

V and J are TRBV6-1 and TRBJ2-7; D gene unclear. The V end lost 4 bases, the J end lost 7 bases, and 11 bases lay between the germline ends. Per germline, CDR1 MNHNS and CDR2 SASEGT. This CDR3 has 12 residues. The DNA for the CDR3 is TGTGCCAGCAGTGGGGCTAGACGTGAGCAGTACGTC. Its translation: CASSGARREQYV.

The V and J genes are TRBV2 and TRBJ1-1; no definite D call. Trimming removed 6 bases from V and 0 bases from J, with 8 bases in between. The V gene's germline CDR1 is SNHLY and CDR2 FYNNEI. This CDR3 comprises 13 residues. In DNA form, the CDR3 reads TGTGCCAGCAGAGAACCTATGAACACTGAAGCTTTCTTT. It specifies CASREPMNTEAFF.

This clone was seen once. CDR3 loop: CASSAFRGSETQYF. Here the CDR3 DNA reads TGTGCCAGCAGCGCATTCAGGGGCTCAGAGACCCAGTACTTC. The chain has TRBV2 and TRBJ2-5; tentatively, D is TRBD1 (6 bases). Germline loops: CDR1 SNHLY, CDR2 FYNNEI. The CDR3 runs 14 residues. V gave up 6 bases and J gave up 4 bases, with 15 bases separating them.

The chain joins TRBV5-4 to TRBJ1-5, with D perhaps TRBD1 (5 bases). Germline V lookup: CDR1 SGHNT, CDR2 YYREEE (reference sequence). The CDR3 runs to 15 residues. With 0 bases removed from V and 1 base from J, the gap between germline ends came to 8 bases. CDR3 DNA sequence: TGTGCCAGCAGCTTGGCGGGGGGGAGCAATCAGCCCCAGCATTTT. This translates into CASSLAGGSNQPQHF.

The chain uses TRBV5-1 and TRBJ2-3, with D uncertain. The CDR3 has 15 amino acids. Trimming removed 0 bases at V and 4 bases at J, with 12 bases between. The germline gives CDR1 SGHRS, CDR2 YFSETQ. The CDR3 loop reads CASSLASALADTQYF. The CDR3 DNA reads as TGCGCCAGCAGCTTGGCTTCCGCCCTGGCAGATACGCAGTATTTT.

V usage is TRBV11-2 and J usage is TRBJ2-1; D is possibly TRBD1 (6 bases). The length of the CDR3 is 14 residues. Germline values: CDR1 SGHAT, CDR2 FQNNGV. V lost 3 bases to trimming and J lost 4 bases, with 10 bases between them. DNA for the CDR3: TGTGCCAGCAGCTTCGACAGGACATACAATGAGCAGTTCTTC. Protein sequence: CASSFDRTYNEQFF.